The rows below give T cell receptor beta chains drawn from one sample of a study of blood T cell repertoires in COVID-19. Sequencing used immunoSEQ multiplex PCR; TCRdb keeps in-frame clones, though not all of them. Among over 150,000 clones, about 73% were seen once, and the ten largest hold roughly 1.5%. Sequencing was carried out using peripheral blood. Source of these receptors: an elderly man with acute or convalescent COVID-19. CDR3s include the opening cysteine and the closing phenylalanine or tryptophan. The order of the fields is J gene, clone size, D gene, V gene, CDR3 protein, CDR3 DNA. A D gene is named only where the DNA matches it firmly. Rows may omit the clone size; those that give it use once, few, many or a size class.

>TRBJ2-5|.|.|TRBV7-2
CASSPYQETQYF
TGTGCCAGCAGCCCTTACCAAGAGACCCAGTACTTC
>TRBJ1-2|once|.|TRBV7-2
CASSLGVYGYTF
TGTGCCAGCAGCTTAGGAGTGTATGGCTACACCTTC
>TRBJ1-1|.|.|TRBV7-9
CASSPRGWAANTEAFF
TGTGCCAGCAGCCCCCGGGGGTGGGCAGCGAACACTGAAGCTTTCTTT
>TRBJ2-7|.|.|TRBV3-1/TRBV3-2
CASSPTPTLSYEQYF
TGTGCCAGCAGCCCGACACCAACTCTCAGCTACGAGCAGTACTTC
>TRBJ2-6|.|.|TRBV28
CASQGGADGANVLTF
TGTGCCAGCCAAGGGGGGGCTGATGGGGCCAACGTCCTGACTTTC
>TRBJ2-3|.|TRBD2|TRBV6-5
CASGRVLGGGDTQYF
TGTGCCAGCGGAAGGGTTCTCGGGGGGGGAGATACGCAGTATTTT
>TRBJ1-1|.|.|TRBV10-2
CASRGDTEAFF
TGCGCCAGCAGGGGAGACACTGAAGCTTTCTTT
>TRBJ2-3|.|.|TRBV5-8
CASPPGGSDTQYF
TGTGCCAGCCCGCCTGGCGGGTCAGATACGCAGTATTTT
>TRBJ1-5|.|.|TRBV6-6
CASIPGQRNQPQHF
TGTGCCAGCATTCCCGGACAGCGCAATCAGCCCCAGCATTTT
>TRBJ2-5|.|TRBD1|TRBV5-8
CASSRLQGALETQYF
TGTGCCAGCAGTCGGTTACAGGGGGCTCTAGAGACCCAGTACTTC
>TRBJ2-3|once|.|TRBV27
CASSLVGSTDTQYF
TGTGCCAGCAGTTTGGTGGGCAGCACAGATACGCAGTATTTT
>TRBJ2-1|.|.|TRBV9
CASSVGQIDNEQFF
TGTGCCAGCAGCGTGGGCCAGATCGACAATGAGCAGTTCTTC
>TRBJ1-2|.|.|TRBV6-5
CASRRDAWGYTF
TGTGCCAGCAGGCGGGACGCTTGGGGCTACACCTTC
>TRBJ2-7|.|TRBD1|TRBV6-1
CASSEMTGGRDEQYF
TGTGCCAGCAGTGAAATGACAGGGGGGCGAGACGAGCAGTACTTC
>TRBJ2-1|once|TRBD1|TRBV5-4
CASSLGQGANNYNEQFF
TGTGCCAGCAGCTTGGGGCAGGGGGCAAATAACTACAATGAGCAGTTCTTC
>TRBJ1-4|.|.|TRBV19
CASTMPATNEKLFF
TGTGCCAGTACCATGCCGGCAACTAATGAAAAACTGTTTTTT
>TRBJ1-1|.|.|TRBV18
CASSPGGYDTEAFF
TGTGCCAGCTCACCGGGGGGGTACGACACTGAAGCTTTCTTT
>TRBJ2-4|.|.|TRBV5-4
CASSLAGVDIQYF
TGTGCCAGCAGCTTGGCGGGGGTGGACATTCAGTACTTC
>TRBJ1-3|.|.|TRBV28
CASSTTSVSGNTIYF
TGTGCCAGCAGTACTACGTCAGTTTCTGGAAACACCATATATTTT
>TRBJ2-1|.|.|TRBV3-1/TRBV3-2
CASSQALAQFF
TGTGCCAGCAGCCAAGCGTTAGCGCAGTTCTTC
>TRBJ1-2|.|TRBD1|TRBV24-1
CATSESDRNYGYTF
TGTGCCACCAGTGAATCGGACAGGAACTATGGCTACACCTTC
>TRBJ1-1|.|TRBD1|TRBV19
CASASGGQGSAEAFF
TGTGCCAGCGCCTCCGGCGGACAGGGTTCAGCTGAAGCTTTCTTT
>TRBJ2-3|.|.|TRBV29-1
CSVEGVESTDTQYF
TGCAGCGTTGAAGGAGTCGAAAGCACAGATACGCAGTATTTT
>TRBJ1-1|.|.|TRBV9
CASRGQLNTEAFF
TGTGCCAGCAGAGGACAGCTGAACACTGAAGCTTTCTTT
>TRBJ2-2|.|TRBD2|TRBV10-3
CAISVSGGAAGELFF
TGTGCCATCAGTGTTAGCGGGGGGGCCGCCGGGGAGCTGTTTTTT
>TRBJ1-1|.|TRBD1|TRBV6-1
CASSALTGGVDTEAFF
TGTGCCAGCAGTGCCTTGACAGGGGGGGTGGACACTGAAGCTTTCTTT
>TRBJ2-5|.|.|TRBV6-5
CASIRGEAQYF
TGTGCCAGCATTCGTGGAGAGGCCCAGTACTTC
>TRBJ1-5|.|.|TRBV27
CASSLRTPDRGQPQHF
TGTGCCAGCAGTTTACGTACACCCGACCGGGGTCAGCCCCAGCATTTT
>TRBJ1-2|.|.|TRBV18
CASSPFRRENYGYTF
TGTGCCAGCTCACCATTTCGCAGGGAAAACTATGGCTACACCTTC
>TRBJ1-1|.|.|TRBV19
CASSPRGNTEAFF
TGTGCCAGTAGTCCACGGGGGAACACTGAAGCTTTCTTT
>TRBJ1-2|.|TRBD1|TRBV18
CASSTDRGMVGYTF
TGTGCCAGCTCAACAGACAGGGGCATGGTCGGATACACCTTC
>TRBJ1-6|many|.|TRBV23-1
CASSRIEGRQLNNSPLHF
TGCGCCAGCAGTCGTATCGAGGGCCGCCAGCTTAATAATTCACCCCTCCACTTT
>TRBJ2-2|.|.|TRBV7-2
CASSLGQAGELFF
TGTGCCAGCAGCTTAGGCCAGGCCGGGGAGCTGTTTTTT
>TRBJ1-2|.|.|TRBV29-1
CSVGRDKTYGYTF
TGCAGCGTGGGAAGGGACAAGACATATGGCTACACCTTC
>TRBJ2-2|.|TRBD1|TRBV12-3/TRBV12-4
CASSQTGAGELFF
TGTGCCAGCAGTCAAACAGGGGCCGGGGAGCTGTTTTTT
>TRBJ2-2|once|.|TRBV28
CATIVPSTGELFF
TGTGCCACGATAGTCCCTAGCACCGGGGAGCTGTTTTTT
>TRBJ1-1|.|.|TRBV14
CASSQGSGRDTEAFF
TGTGCCAGCAGCCAAGGCAGTGGGAGGGACACTGAAGCTTTCTTT
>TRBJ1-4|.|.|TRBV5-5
CASSLDLNEKLFF
TGTGCCAGCAGCTTGGATTTAAATGAAAAACTGTTTTTT
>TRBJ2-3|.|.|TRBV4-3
CASSQQGIQADTQYF
TGCGCCAGCAGCCAACAGGGGATCCAGGCAGATACGCAGTATTTT
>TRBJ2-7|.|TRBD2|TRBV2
CASSKRGGSYEQYF
TGTGCCAGCAGTAAGCGGGGGGGCTCCTACGAGCAGTACTTC
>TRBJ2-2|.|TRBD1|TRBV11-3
CASSASLGQGFFAGELFF
TGTGCCAGCAGCGCCAGCCTCGGACAGGGGTTTTTCGCCGGGGAGCTGTTTTTT
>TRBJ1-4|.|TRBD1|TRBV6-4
CASILTGGGTNEKLFF
TGTGCCAGCATCTTAACAGGGGGCGGGACTAATGAAAAACTGTTTTTT
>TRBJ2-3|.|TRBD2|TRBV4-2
CASSASGVTDTQYF
TGTGCCAGCAGCGCTAGCGGGGTCACAGATACGCAGTATTTT
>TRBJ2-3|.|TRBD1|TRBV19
CASSSQDRVADTQYF
TGTGCCAGTAGCTCTCAGGACAGGGTGGCAGATACGCAGTATTTT
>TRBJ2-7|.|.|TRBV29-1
CSVAWRGLRYEQYF
TGCAGCGTTGCTTGGCGGGGGCTCCGATACGAGCAGTACTTC
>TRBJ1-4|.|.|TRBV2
CASRNLQGRNEKLFF
TGTGCCAGCAGGAACCTCCAGGGTCGGAATGAAAAACTGTTTTTT
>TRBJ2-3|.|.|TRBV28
CASSLFAGAVTDTQYF
TGTGCCAGCAGTTTATTTGCGGGGGCAGTCACAGATACGCAGTATTTT
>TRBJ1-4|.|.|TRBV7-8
CASSLFLQSNEKLFF
TGTGCCAGCAGCTTATTCCTACAGTCGAATGAAAAACTGTTTTTT
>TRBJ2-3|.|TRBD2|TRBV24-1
CATSDRTSLDTQYF
TGTGCCACCAGTGATCGGACTAGCCTAGATACGCAGTATTTT